The T cell receptor (beta chain) under discussion was sequenced for a study of cytomegalovirus exposure and HLA in healthy donors. Whole-study results and caveats: Some V segments, TRBV6-2 and TRBV6-3 among them, were indistinguishable and were therefore excluded. HLA restriction was apparent for most CMV-associated TCR beta chains in a later analysis.

V lost 4 bases, J lost 10 bases, and 12 bases lay in between. CDR1 SGHDT and CDR2 YYEEEE come from the germline V gene. The CDR3 runs to 12 residues. Details on this clone: Its antigen is not known.

With 60 Vbeta and 13 Jbeta primers, the PCR was carried out. The method was immunoSEQ multiplex PCR; TCRdb's version includes in-frame clones alone and lacks a portion of them. Its table lists 140,000 to 150,000 clones. The receptor comes from a male donor in good health and CMV-seronegative. This sequence joins TRBV5-6 and TRBJ2-1; no firm D call. Sequencing used PBMCs. Written as DNA, the CDR3 is TGTGCCAGCAGCCATCAGCGCTACGAGCAGTTCTTC. Encoded protein: CASSHQRYEQFF.